Listed below are T cell receptor beta chains from one sample, sequenced in a study of T-cell memory formation after mild COVID-19. MiXCR, applied by TCRdb to the 5' RACE reads, yields one record per CDR3 protein. Among roughly 450,000 distinct CDR3 sequences listed, roughly 20% were seen once. Sequences were obtained from PBMCs or a T cell subset sorted from them (not recorded which). The receptors come from an adult woman who had mild COVID-19 (a few samples of this study predate the infection). Cell type and time point are not known. The conserved cysteine and the conserved F or W are not part of the CDR3 here. Each record gives: J gene, V gene, clone size, CDR3 protein. Not every row has a clone size; where given, it reads once, few, many or a size class.

J gene: TRBJ2-7; V gene: TRBV3-1; clone size: few; CDR3 protein: ASSHTRASGSSTEQY
J gene: TRBJ2-5; V gene: TRBV24-1; clone size: NA; CDR3 protein: ATSDSQVTQETQY
J gene: TRBJ2-7; V gene: TRBV14; clone size: NA; CDR3 protein: ASSQDTLLSYEQY
J gene: TRBJ2-7; V gene: TRBV4-3; clone size: NA; CDR3 protein: ASSQAWGQTYEQY
J gene: TRBJ1-4; V gene: TRBV3-1; clone size: few; CDR3 protein: ASSLRQGASEKLF
J gene: TRBJ1-3; V gene: TRBV5-1; clone size: NA; CDR3 protein: ASSLAVLGPGNTIY
J gene: TRBJ2-3; V gene: TRBV12-3/TRBV12-4; clone size: few; CDR3 protein: ASSFRLAGFTDTQY
J gene: TRBJ2-1; V gene: TRBV12-3/TRBV12-4; clone size: many; CDR3 protein: ASSSPTVGGNEQF
J gene: TRBJ2-1; V gene: TRBV4-1; clone size: few; CDR3 protein: ASSQDYGGAGNEQF
J gene: TRBJ1-2; V gene: TRBV20-1; clone size: NA; CDR3 protein: SARDPIPAPVGPYYGYT
J gene: TRBJ2-1; V gene: TRBV5-4; clone size: NA; CDR3 protein: ASSARVYNEQF
J gene: TRBJ2-7; V gene: TRBV18; clone size: many; CDR3 protein: ASSPRDGPSYEQY
J gene: TRBJ2-5; V gene: TRBV2; clone size: few; CDR3 protein: ASSAVLAGKETQY
J gene: TRBJ2-3; V gene: TRBV7-2; clone size: NA; CDR3 protein: ASSFAGTFPRSTDTQY
J gene: TRBJ2-4; V gene: TRBV4-3; clone size: few; CDR3 protein: ASSQDGAGGLAKNIQY
J gene: TRBJ1-1; V gene: TRBV19; clone size: few; CDR3 protein: ASSDPTGEAF
J gene: TRBJ2-7; V gene: TRBV4-2; clone size: many; CDR3 protein: ASSQDRGEQY
J gene: TRBJ2-1; V gene: TRBV7-2; clone size: few; CDR3 protein: ASRPAGTSGTGEQF
J gene: TRBJ2-3; V gene: TRBV5-1; clone size: once; CDR3 protein: ASSLDRGLWDTQY
J gene: TRBJ1-5; V gene: TRBV24-1; clone size: few; CDR3 protein: ATSSGVEPQH
J gene: TRBJ2-7; V gene: TRBV30; clone size: NA; CDR3 protein: AWSGTTSRVSVLEQY
J gene: TRBJ2-4; V gene: TRBV18; clone size: many; CDR3 protein: ASSPPGTNIQY
J gene: TRBJ1-1; V gene: TRBV6-5; clone size: NA; CDR3 protein: ASSYSKGQGRGEAF
J gene: TRBJ2-2; V gene: TRBV6-1; clone size: NA; CDR3 protein: ASRRTGLSTGELF
J gene: TRBJ2-7; V gene: TRBV24-1; clone size: few; CDR3 protein: AVSGTGDYEQY
J gene: TRBJ2-7; V gene: TRBV5-6; clone size: few; CDR3 protein: ASSERGISTYEQY
J gene: TRBJ2-2; V gene: TRBV11-2; clone size: few; CDR3 protein: ASSLGGVNTGELF
J gene: TRBJ2-3; V gene: TRBV7-3; clone size: few; CDR3 protein: ASSVDTDTQY
J gene: TRBJ2-7; V gene: TRBV11-3; clone size: NA; CDR3 protein: ASSLGLGGFNEQY
J gene: TRBJ2-1; V gene: TRBV9; clone size: few; CDR3 protein: ASSPSGFFLGDEQF
J gene: TRBJ2-7; V gene: TRBV12-3/TRBV12-4; clone size: many; CDR3 protein: ASSLAGTGGYEQY
J gene: TRBJ2-3; V gene: TRBV5-1; clone size: NA; CDR3 protein: ASSDLGLAPSTDTQY
J gene: TRBJ1-1; V gene: TRBV4-3; clone size: NA; CDR3 protein: ASSQASLGAEAF
J gene: TRBJ1-2; V gene: TRBV4-2; clone size: few; CDR3 protein: ASSQATGNYGYT
J gene: TRBJ1-6; V gene: TRBV4-1; clone size: few; CDR3 protein: ASSQEANLNSPLH
J gene: TRBJ1-2; V gene: TRBV6-5; clone size: NA; CDR3 protein: ASSVWTGSYGYT
J gene: TRBJ1-2; V gene: TRBV5-1; clone size: NA; CDR3 protein: ASSPVGQGAGYT
J gene: TRBJ2-2; V gene: TRBV5-4; clone size: NA; CDR3 protein: ASSLVGTGRTGELF
J gene: TRBJ2-3; V gene: TRBV5-1; clone size: many; CDR3 protein: ASRTDSTPRTDTQY
J gene: TRBJ1-2; V gene: TRBV16; clone size: NA; CDR3 protein: ASTPTGQGYGYT
J gene: TRBJ2-1; V gene: TRBV18; clone size: NA; CDR3 protein: ASSQIFLAGGDEQF
J gene: TRBJ2-7; V gene: TRBV29-1; clone size: few; CDR3 protein: SVRQGFSYEQY
J gene: TRBJ2-5; V gene: TRBV1; clone size: once; CDR3 protein: TSTRRKGPETQY
J gene: TRBJ2-5; V gene: TRBV11-2; clone size: NA; CDR3 protein: ASTPGGQETQY
J gene: TRBJ2-6; V gene: TRBV12-3/TRBV12-4; clone size: few; CDR3 protein: ASYGSGANVLT
J gene: TRBJ1-6; V gene: TRBV6-5; clone size: few; CDR3 protein: ASSRSTGRNSPLH
J gene: TRBJ2-3; V gene: TRBV7-9; clone size: few; CDR3 protein: ASSLWTGGGGRSDTQY
J gene: TRBJ1-5; V gene: TRBV28; clone size: NA; CDR3 protein: ASSLIQIQPQH
J gene: TRBJ1-2; V gene: TRBV20-1; clone size: few; CDR3 protein: SAIGVQNYGYT
J gene: TRBJ2-3; V gene: TRBV9; clone size: few; CDR3 protein: ASSATVADTQY
J gene: TRBJ2-3; V gene: TRBV12-3/TRBV12-4; clone size: few; CDR3 protein: ASSFSGNTDTQY
J gene: TRBJ1-2; V gene: TRBV12-3/TRBV12-4; clone size: NA; CDR3 protein: ASTQQASGRSNYGYT